The 30 T cell receptor beta chains reported below all come from one sample, sequenced in a study of cytomegalovirus exposure and HLA in healthy donors. 13 Jbeta primers and 60 Vbeta primers were used for the PCR. This table comes from immunoSEQ multiplex PCR, and its TCRdb copy is limited to in-frame clones, with some not included. The sample contains about 97,000 clones, roughly 79% of which appear only once. Sequenced: PBMCs. These receptors all come from a middle-aged woman in good health and CMV-seronegative.

The chain carries TRBV6-1 and TRBJ2-1; D remains ambiguous. Germline V gene sequence: CDR1 MNHNS, CDR2 SASEGT. The CDR3 is made up of 15 amino acids. Trimming shortened V by 6 bases and J by 7 bases, and 19 bases separated the two germline ends. The CDR3 nucleotides are TGTGCCAGCAGCGTAATGACGGAGTCGTGGAATGAGCAGTTCTTC. Encoded protein: CASSVMTESWNEQFF.

This chain uses TRBV10-1 with TRBJ2-3; 10 bases align to TRBD2. The CDR3 runs to 16 residues. The germline V gene encodes CDR1 WNHNN and CDR2 SYGVQD (reference sequence). Trimming removed 0 bases from V and 2 bases from J; junction bases left unmatched: 2. The CDR3 is CASSESSGRPTDTQYF. The CDR3 nucleotides read TGCGCCAGCAGTGAGTCTAGCGGGAGGCCCACAGATACGCAGTATTTT.

The chain is built from TRBV19 and TRBJ2-5; 7 nucleotides match TRBD1. After removal of 5 bases from V and 4 bases from J, the junction contained 10 bases not matched to a gene. The CDR3 runs 15 residues. From germline, CDR1 is LNHDA and CDR2 SQIVND (reference sequence). CDR3: CASSVTGQVGETQYF. DNA of the CDR3: TGTGCCAGTAGTGTAACCGGACAGGTCGGAGAGACCCAGTACTTC.

The V gene is TRBV27, the J gene TRBJ2-1; 8 bases are a match to TRBD2. Per germline, CDR1 MNHEY and CDR2 SMNVEV (reference sequence). With V trimmed by 8 bases and J by 8 bases, 14 bases remained unmatched. The length of the CDR3 is 15 residues. CDR3 region: CASSKELAAYDEQFF. CDR3 bases: TGTGCCAGCTCCAAAGAACTAGCGGCCTATGATGAGCAGTTCTTC.

This chain connects TRBV29-1 to TRBJ2-7; TRBD2 matches 8 bases. This CDR3 region has 15 residues. The V gene's germline CDR1 is SQVTM and CDR2 ANQGSEA. V lost 4 bases, J lost 2 bases, and 10 bases stayed unmatched. The CDR3 DNA sequence: TGCAGCGTTGCTCTTTCTAGCGGGCGGGCCTACGAGCAGTACTTC. Translation gives CSVALSSGRAYEQYF.

The rearrangement uses TRBV29-1 and TRBJ2-2; D perhaps matches TRBD1 (6 bases). V was cut by 4 bases and J by 6 bases, with 9 bases left in between. This CDR3 is 12 amino acids long. Germline CDR1 is SQVTM and CDR2 is ANQGSEA. DNA for the CDR3: TGCAGCGTTGTCACAGGGCCCGGGGAGCTGTTTTTT. Translating gives CSVVTGPGELFF.

This chain links TRBV18 with TRBJ2-5, with D tentatively TRBD2 (7 bases). Trimming pared 1 base from V and 2 bases from J, leaving 14 bases between. The CDR3 has 16 amino acids. CDR1 is KGHSH, CDR2 LQKENI, per germline. CDR3 protein: CASSPRAGALQETQYF. The CDR3 DNA reads as TGTGCCAGCTCACCACGTGCGGGGGCTCTACAAGAGACCCAGTACTTC.

The chain couples TRBV7-8 to TRBJ1-5, with D hard to call. The germline gives CDR1 SGHVS, CDR2 FQNEAQ. This CDR3 spans 17 amino acids. Trimming took 3 bases from V and 2 from J, leaving 17 bases between them. The CDR3 nucleotides are TGTGCCAGCAGCTTTAGTCGCGGGGTTTTGGGCAATCAGCCCCAGCATTTT. This codes for CASSFSRGVLGNQPQHF.

The chain uses TRBV7-9 and TRBJ2-7; D remains ambiguous. The CDR3 runs 14 residues. V lost 0 bases to trimming and J lost 5 bases, with 11 bases between them. CDR1 and CDR2 from the germline V gene are SEHNR and FQNEAQ (reference sequence). CDR3 DNA: TGTGCCAGCAGCTTAGCGCTGGAGATCCACGAGCAGTACTTC. This gives the protein CASSLALEIHEQYF.

The chain recombines TRBV10-3 with TRBJ2-1, with TRBD2 matching 13 bases. Germline values: CDR1 ENHRY, CDR2 SYGVKD. The CDR3 runs 16 residues. V shed 6 bases and J 4 bases; nucleotides not matched to a gene: 6. CDR3 DNA sequence: TGTGCCATCAGCATGCCGGGACTAGCGGGATACAATGAGCAGTTCTTC. Its protein is CAISMPGLAGYNEQFF.

The chain is built from TRBV9 and TRBJ1-1, with 8 bases aligning to TRBD1. CDR3 length: 16 amino acids. V lost 4 bases, J lost 0 bases, and 8 bases stayed unmatched. CDR1 SGDLS and CDR2 YYNGEE come from the germline V gene. The DNA for the CDR3 is TGTGCCAGCAGCCGTGGACAGGGCTTCATGAACACTGAAGCTTTCTTT. Protein sequence: CASSRGQGFMNTEAFF.

The genes are TRBV29-1 and TRBJ1-3; D is unresolved. V was clipped by 5 bases and J by 2 bases, with 13 bases between them. Per germline, CDR1 SQVTM and CDR2 ANQGSEA. The CDR3 is 14 residues long. The CDR3 DNA follows: TGCAGCGTTCTGGTGTTGGGCGCTGGAAACACCATATATTTT. This encodes CSVLVLGAGNTIYF. Together with reference TRBV29-1 and TRBJ1-3, the CDR3 gives the full variable domain: SAVISQKPSRDICQRGTSLTIQCQVDSQVTMMFWYRQQPGQSLTLIATANQGSEATYESGFVIDKFPISRPNLTFSTLTVSNMSPEDSSIYLCSVLVLGAGNTIYFGEGSWLTVV.

The CDR3 loop reads CASSQGLALSYEQYF. Written as DNA, the CDR3 is TGTGCCAGCAGCCAAGGACTAGCGTTAAGCTACGAGCAGTACTTC. This chain links TRBV7-2 with TRBJ2-7; 9 bases match TRBD2. There are 15 residues in the CDR3. V was clipped by 5 bases and J by 3 bases; unmatched bases: 8. Germline loops: CDR1 SGHTA, CDR2 FQGNSA.

The sample holds one count of this clone. The rearrangement links TRBV29-1 to TRBJ1-1; 8 bases line up with TRBD1. Germline CDR1 and CDR2: SQVTM and ANQGSEA. V lost 5 bases, J lost 1 base, and 3 bases stayed unmatched. The CDR3 runs 13 residues. The CDR3 sequence is CSVLTGANTEAFF. The CDR3 DNA reads TGCAGCGTTCTGACAGGGGCGAACACTGAAGCTTTCTTT.

This clone occurred once. The J gene is TRBJ2-5, the V gene TRBV6-5; 7 bases match TRBD2. The CDR3 runs 15 residues. V was clipped by 2 bases and J by 5 bases; unmatched bases: 8. Germline V lookup: CDR1 MNHEY, CDR2 SVGAGI. The CDR3 DNA reads as TGTGCCAGCAGTTACGGGGCGGGAGCTGGGGAGACCCAGTACTTC. The encoded protein is CASSYGAGAGETQYF.

In the case of this clone: At one end, the junction sequence differs from germline, possibly due to a read error. The chain is built from TRBV7-9 and TRBJ2-2, with a weak D call TRBD1 (5 bases). Germline CDR1 is SEHNR and CDR2 is FQNEAQ (reference sequence). There are 15 residues in the CDR3. This chain's CDR3 is CSSRDLDSSTGELFF. The DNA for the CDR3 is TGTTCCAGCAGGGATTTAGACTCGAGTACCGGGGAGCTGTTTTTT.

This clone was detected only a few times. The CDR3 region has the DNA TGTGCCAGCAGCTCTCACAGGACTAGCGGGACAGATACGCAGTATTTT. As protein: CASSSHRTSGTDTQYF. This sequence joins TRBV7-9 and TRBJ2-3, with TRBD2 identical over 11 bases. J lost 3 bases, V lost 4 bases, and 6 bases had no gene match. This CDR3 has 16 amino acids. CDR1 and CDR2 from the germline V gene are SEHNR and FQNEAQ (reference sequence).

This chain uses TRBV27 with TRBJ2-3; D not certain. Germline CDR1 and CDR2: MNHEY and SMNVEV (reference sequence). V lost 2 bases and J lost 2, with 8 bases in between. This CDR3 comprises 14 residues. The CDR3 loop is CASSLGLYTDTQYF. In nucleotides, the CDR3 is TGTGCCAGCAGTTTAGGGCTTTACACAGATACGCAGTATTTT.

The chain employs TRBV4-3 and TRBJ1-6; 9 positions match TRBD1. The CDR3 loop spans 16 amino acids. Unmatched junction bases numbered 8, after V lost 1 base and J lost 10 bases. CDR1 is LGHNA, CDR2 YSLEER, per germline. This CDR3 reads CASSQAVDRGVSPLHF. The CDR3 DNA reads as TGCGCCAGCAGCCAAGCGGTGGACAGGGGAGTCTCACCCCTCCACTTT.

As for this clone: Germline is not matched at one junction end, which may reflect a read error. The genes are TRBV7-9 and TRBJ2-1; the D gene is possibly TRBD2 (5 bases). The germline gives CDR1 SEHNR, CDR2 FQNEAQ (reference sequence). The CDR3 extends over 14 amino acids. The CDR3 nucleotides are TGTTCCAGCAGTGAGGGCGGGTCTAACAATGAGCAGTTCTTC. Protein product: CSSSEGGSNNEQFF.

The V gene is TRBV18, the J gene TRBJ2-1; 9 bases map to TRBD2. The germline CDR1 and CDR2 sequences are KGHSH and LQKENI. The CDR3 is 16 amino acids. V shed 4 bases and J 1 base; nucleotides not matched to a gene: 5. CDR3 DNA sequence: TGTGCCAGCTCACTAAGCGGGGGGACTTCCTACAATGAGCAGTTCTTC. Translating it yields CASSLSGGTSYNEQFF.

This clone was counted between two and nine times. The chain has TRBV15 and TRBJ2-1; maybe TRBD2 (6 bases). Germline V gene sequence: CDR1 LNHNV, CDR2 YYDKDF (reference sequence). The ends were cut back, 5 bases at V and 7 bases at J, with 6 bases in the middle. The CDR3 totals 11 residues. CDR3 protein: CATSRGNEQFF. CDR3 DNA sequence: TGTGCCACCAGCCGGGGGAATGAGCAGTTCTTC.

The rearrangement uses TRBV5-1 and TRBJ2-1; 7 nucleotides agree with TRBD1. J was trimmed by 4 bases and V by 6 bases; bases with no gene match: 7. CDR3 length: 14 amino acids. Germline V gene lookup returns CDR1 SGHRS and CDR2 YFSETQ. The CDR3 spells CASNRQGGYNEQFF. CDR3 nucleotide sequence: TGCGCCAGCAACCGACAGGGTGGTTACAATGAGCAGTTCTTC.

The V and J genes are TRBV7-6 and TRBJ2-3; 9 bases match TRBD2. The germline gives CDR1 SGHVS, CDR2 FNYEAQ. The CDR3 has 16 residues. J was trimmed by 2 bases and V by 4 bases; bases with no gene match: 7. CDR3 region: CASSSRTSGSTDTQYF. CDR3 DNA: TGTGCCAGCAGCTCCAGAACTAGCGGGTCCACAGATACGCAGTATTTT.

This clone has just one count. This chain uses TRBV27 with TRBJ1-3, with 10 bases identical to TRBD1. This CDR3 region has 15 residues. Germline V gene sequence: CDR1 MNHEY, CDR2 SMNVEV (reference sequence). The V and J ends lost 2 bases and 3 bases, in that order; junction bases with no gene match: 1. Here the CDR3 reads CASSLGQGDGNTIYF. The CDR3 bases are TGTGCCAGCAGTTTAGGACAGGGGGATGGAAACACCATATATTTT.

The genes are TRBV7-9 and TRBJ2-5, with D tentatively TRBD1 (5 bases). The CDR3 is made up of 13 amino acids. V shed 1 base and J shed 5 bases, with 8 bases lying between them. Germline CDR1 is SEHNR and CDR2 is FQNEAQ (reference sequence). The CDR3 reads CASSLGPGETQYF. In DNA, the CDR3 is TGTGCCAGCAGCTTAGGTCCAGGGGAGACCCAGTACTTC.

This clone was seen more than once but under ten times. V is TRBV27 and J is TRBJ1-1; 9 nucleotides match TRBD1. The CDR3 is 14 residues long. The germline V gene has CDR1 MNHEY and CDR2 SMNVEV (reference sequence). The trim removed 5 bases at V and 6 bases at J, leaving 7 bases unmatched. The CDR3 loop reads CASSPGTGWPEAFF. For the CDR3, the DNA is TGTGCCAGCAGTCCCGGGACAGGGTGGCCTGAAGCTTTCTTT.

The gene calls are TRBV9 and TRBJ1-6; no clear D. Germline-derived CDR1 and CDR2 are SGDLS and YYNGEE. This CDR3 is 16 amino acids long. With 3 bases removed from V and 7 bases from J, the gap between germline ends came to 17 bases. The CDR3 loop reads CASSAPRGTANSPLHF. In DNA form, the CDR3 reads TGTGCCAGCAGCGCCCCCCGGGGAACCGCAAATTCACCCCTCCACTTT. Full variable domain (rest looked up from reference TRBV9 and TRBJ1-6): DSGVTQTPKHLITATGQRVTLRCSPRSGDLSVYWYQQSLDQGLQFLIQYYNGEERAKGNILERFSAQQFPDLHSELNLSSLELGDSALYFCASSAPRGTANSPLHFGNGTRLTVT.

V usage is TRBV29-1 and J usage is TRBJ1-1; D gene ambiguous. The germline CDR1 and CDR2 sequences are SQVTM and ANQGSEA. This CDR3 spans 10 amino acids. The ends were cut back, 5 bases at V and 5 bases at J, with 6 bases in the middle. CDR3 loop: CSVILTEAFF. CDR3 in DNA: TGCAGCGTTATACTGACTGAAGCTTTCTTT.

The V call is TRBV7-3, the J call TRBJ2-7; the match to TRBD2 covers 8 bases. The CDR3 consists of 14 residues. The V and J ends lost 2 bases and 7 bases, in that order; junction bases with no gene match: 7. From germline, CDR1 is SGHTA and CDR2 FQGTGA. For the CDR3, the DNA is TGTGCCAGCAGCTTATCCTACGGGGGGGGAGAGCAGTACTTC. Translated: CASSLSYGGGEQYF. Together with reference TRBV7-3 and TRBJ2-7, the CDR3 gives the full variable domain: GAGVSQTPSNKVTEKGKYVELRCDPISGHTALYWYRQSLGQGPEFLIYFQGTGAADDSGLPNDRFFAVRPEGSVSTLKIQRTERGDSAVYLCASSLSYGGGEQYFGPGTRLTVT.